The clone carrying this T cell receptor beta chain occurred many times. This specimen belongs to a study of T cells in Graves' hyperthyroidism and ophthalmopathy. Thyroid ultrasound and orbital computed tomography, with clinical symptoms and serum thyroxine and TRAb, informed diagnoses. TCR beta CDR3 region amplification was performed from RNA transcripts. Using the HTBI primer set, a first-round RT-PCR was run on the TCR CDR3. In TCRdb, the multiplex PCR reads were re-called with MiXCR into one record per CDR3 protein. Among roughly 500,000 distinct CDR3 sequences, more than 45% were seen once, and the ten largest hold 15% to 20%. Germline-derived CDR1 and CDR2 are SGHRS and YFSETQ. Between the trimmed V and J ends, which lost 0 bases and 2 bases, there was a span of 9 bases. The CDR3 is 16 residues long.

The sequenced sample consisted of peripheral blood or thyroid tissue (not recorded which). This clonotype was sampled from an adult woman with Graves' disease, either hyperthyroidism or ophthalmopathy (not recorded which). V gene TRBV5-1 combines with J gene TRBJ2-6; D is ambiguous. The CDR3 spells CASSLVAGAGANVLTF. The CDR3 region has the DNA TGCGCCAGCAGCTTGGTAGCTGGGGCTGGGGCCAACGTCCTGACTTTC. The full variable domain, completed using reference TRBV5-1 and TRBJ2-6, is KAGVTQTPRYLIKTRGQQVTLSCSPISGHRSVSWYQQTPGQGLQFLFEYFSETQRNKGNFPGRFSGRQFSNSRSEMNVSTLELGDSALYLCASSLVAGAGANVLTFGAGSRLTVL.